The clone carrying this T cell receptor (beta chain) shows up as medium-sized by frequency. Its specificity is unknown. Genomic DNA, averaging around 1,200 ng per sample, yielded TCR beta CDR3 via immunoSEQ. The protocol was immunoSEQ multiplex PCR, while the TCRdb copy is restricted to in-frame clones and leaves out a portion. The sample has tens of thousands of clones. The entry originates in a study of T cells in women clearing cervical HPV infection. Study details: Cases were women with histologically confirmed HPV16-related CIN3 or worse, including 2 invasive cancers.

Study-level points and caveats: It is unknown whether associations predate infection; no effector/memory or HPV-specific sorting.

MY09/MY11 PCR detected cervical HPV DNA; dot-blot assigned genotypes. Sequenced sample: blood buffy coat. This receptor was obtained from a woman aged 18-70 years with a cervical HPV16 infection that either progressed to CIN3+ or cleared (not recorded which).

Partial CDR3 DNA: TGCAGTGCTAGATCGGAACAGGGGATGGCAGATACG. It is translated as CSARSEQGMADT. The CDR3 reads in full as CSARSEQGMADTQYF. The chain recombines TRBV20-1 with TRBJ2-3; 7 bases align to TRBD1. The read terminates 3 residues ahead of where the CDR3 ends, so the germline J gene completes it. The CDR3 sequence is 15 residues long. Losses at the gene ends were 2 bases for V and 4 bases for J; bases not matched to a gene: 9. Germline CDR1 is DFQATT and CDR2 is SNEGSKA (reference sequence).